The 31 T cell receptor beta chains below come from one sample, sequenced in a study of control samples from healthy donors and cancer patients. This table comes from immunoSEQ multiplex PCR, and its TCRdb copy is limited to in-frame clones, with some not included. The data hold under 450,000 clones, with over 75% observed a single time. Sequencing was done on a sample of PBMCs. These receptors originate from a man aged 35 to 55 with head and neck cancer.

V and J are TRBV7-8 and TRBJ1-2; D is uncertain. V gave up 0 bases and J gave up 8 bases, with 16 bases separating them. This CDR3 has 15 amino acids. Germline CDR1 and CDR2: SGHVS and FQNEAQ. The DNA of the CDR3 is TGTGCCAGCAGCTTAGCGCGGGAGGAGGTAGGCGGCTACACCTTC. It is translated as CASSLAREEVGGYTF.

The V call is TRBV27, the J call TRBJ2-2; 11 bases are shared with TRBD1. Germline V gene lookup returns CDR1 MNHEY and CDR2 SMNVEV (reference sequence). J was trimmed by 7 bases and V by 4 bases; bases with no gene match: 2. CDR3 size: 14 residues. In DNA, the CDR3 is TGTGCCAGCAGTTGGGACAGGGGGTTCGGGGAGCTGTTTTTT. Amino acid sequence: CASSWDRGFGELFF.

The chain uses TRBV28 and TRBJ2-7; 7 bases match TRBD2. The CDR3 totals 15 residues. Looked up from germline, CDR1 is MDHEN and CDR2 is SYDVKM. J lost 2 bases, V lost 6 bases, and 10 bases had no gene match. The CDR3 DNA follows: TGTGCCAGCAGGGGGCGGTCCGGGGGGACCTACGAGCAGTACTTC. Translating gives CASRGRSGGTYEQYF.

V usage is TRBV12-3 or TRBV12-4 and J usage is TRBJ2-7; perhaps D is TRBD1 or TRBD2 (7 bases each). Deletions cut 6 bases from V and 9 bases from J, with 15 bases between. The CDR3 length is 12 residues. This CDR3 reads CASRGRGLGQYF. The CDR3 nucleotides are TGTGCCAGCAGAGGGAGGGGGCTGGGGCAGTACTTC.

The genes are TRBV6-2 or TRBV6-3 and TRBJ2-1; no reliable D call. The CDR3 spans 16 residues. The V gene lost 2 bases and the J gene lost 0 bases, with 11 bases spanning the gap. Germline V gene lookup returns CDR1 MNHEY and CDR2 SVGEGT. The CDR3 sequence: CASSYPPQLSYNEQFF. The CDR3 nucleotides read TGTGCCAGCAGTTACCCCCCCCAGCTCTCCTACAATGAGCAGTTCTTC.

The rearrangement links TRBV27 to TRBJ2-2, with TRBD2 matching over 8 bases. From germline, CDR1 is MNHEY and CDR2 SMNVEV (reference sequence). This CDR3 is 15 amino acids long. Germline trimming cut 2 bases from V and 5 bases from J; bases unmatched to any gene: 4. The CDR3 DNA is TGTGCCAGCAGTTTAGCGGGGGGTAGAACCGGGGAGCTGTTTTTT. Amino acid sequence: CASSLAGGRTGELFF.

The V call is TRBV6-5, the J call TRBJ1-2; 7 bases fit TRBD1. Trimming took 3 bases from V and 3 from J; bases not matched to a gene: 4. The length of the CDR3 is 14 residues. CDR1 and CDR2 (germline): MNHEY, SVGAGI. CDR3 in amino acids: CASSYRDRYYGYTF. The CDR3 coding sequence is TGTGCCAGCAGTTATCGGGACAGATACTATGGCTACACCTTC.

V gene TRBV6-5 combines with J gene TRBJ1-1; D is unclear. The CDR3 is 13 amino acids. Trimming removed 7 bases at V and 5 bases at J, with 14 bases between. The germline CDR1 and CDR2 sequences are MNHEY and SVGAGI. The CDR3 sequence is CASTAVPGTEAFF. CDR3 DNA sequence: TGTGCCAGCACCGCCGTTCCGGGGACTGAAGCTTTCTTT.

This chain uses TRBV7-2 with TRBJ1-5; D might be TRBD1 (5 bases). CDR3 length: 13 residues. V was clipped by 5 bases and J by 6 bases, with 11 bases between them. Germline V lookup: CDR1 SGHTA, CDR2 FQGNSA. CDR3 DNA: TGTGCCAGCAGCCAGAGGGGAGGTCAGCCCCAGCATTTT. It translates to CASSQRGGQPQHF.

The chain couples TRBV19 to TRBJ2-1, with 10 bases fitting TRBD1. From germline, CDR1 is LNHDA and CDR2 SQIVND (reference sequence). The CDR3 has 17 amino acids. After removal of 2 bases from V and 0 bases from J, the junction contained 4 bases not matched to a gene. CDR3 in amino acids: CASSIRGQGSSYNEQFF. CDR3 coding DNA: TGTGCCAGTAGTATAAGGGGACAGGGGAGCTCCTACAATGAGCAGTTCTTC.

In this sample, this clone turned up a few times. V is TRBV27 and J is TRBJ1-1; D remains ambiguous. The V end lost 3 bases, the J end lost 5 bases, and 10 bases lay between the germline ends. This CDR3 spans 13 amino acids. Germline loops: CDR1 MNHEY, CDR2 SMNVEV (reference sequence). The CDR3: CASSFSPKTEAFF. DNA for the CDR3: TGTGCCAGCAGTTTCTCCCCTAAGACTGAAGCTTTCTTT.

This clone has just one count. This CDR3 reads CATGDTRDGYTF. CDR3 DNA: TGTGCCACCGGGGACACCCGGGATGGCTACACCTTC. The chain carries TRBV19 and TRBJ1-2; tentative D call: TRBD1 (6 bases). Deletions cut 10 bases from V and 6 bases from J, with 15 bases between. Germline CDR1 and CDR2: LNHDA and SQIVND (reference sequence). The CDR3 consists of 12 residues.

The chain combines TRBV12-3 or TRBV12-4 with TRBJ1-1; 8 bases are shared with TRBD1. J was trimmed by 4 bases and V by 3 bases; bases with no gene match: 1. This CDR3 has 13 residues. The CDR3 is CASSFDRGTEAFF. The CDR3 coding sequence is TGTGCCAGCAGTTTCGACAGGGGCACTGAAGCTTTCTTT.

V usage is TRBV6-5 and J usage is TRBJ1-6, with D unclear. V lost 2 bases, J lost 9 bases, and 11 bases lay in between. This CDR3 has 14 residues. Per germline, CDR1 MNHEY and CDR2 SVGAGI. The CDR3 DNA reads TGTGCCAGCAGTTACCAGGAGGATGTTTCACCCCTCCACTTT. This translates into CASSYQEDVSPLHF.

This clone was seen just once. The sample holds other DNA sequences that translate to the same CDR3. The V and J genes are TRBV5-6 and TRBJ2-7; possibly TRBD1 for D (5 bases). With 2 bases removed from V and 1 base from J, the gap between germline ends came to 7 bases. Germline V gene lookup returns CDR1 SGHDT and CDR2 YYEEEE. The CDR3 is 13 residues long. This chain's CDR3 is CASSFGQSYEQYF. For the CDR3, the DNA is TGTGCCAGCAGCTTCGGACAATCCTACGAGCAGTACTTC.

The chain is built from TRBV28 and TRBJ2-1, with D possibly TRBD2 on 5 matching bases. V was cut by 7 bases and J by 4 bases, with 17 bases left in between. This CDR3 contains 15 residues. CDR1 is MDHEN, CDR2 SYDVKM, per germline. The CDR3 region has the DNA TGTGCCAGCACCCAGCTCGGTGGACTTTACAATGAGCAGTTCTTC. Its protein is CASTQLGGLYNEQFF.

Here the CDR3 reads CSVEVGRMTGANVLTF. The CDR3, as DNA: TGCAGCGTTGAGGTGGGCAGGATGACTGGGGCCAACGTCCTGACTTTC. The chain combines TRBV29-1 with TRBJ2-6; no clear D gene. Germline loops: CDR1 SQVTM, CDR2 ANQGSEA. The CDR3 is 16 amino acids. The ends were cut back, 3 bases at V and 2 bases at J, with 14 bases in the middle.

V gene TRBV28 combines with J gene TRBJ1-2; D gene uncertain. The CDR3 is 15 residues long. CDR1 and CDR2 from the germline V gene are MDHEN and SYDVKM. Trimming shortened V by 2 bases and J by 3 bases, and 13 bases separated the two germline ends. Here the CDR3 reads CASSLEAGRYYGYTF. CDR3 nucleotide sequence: TGTGCCAGCAGTTTAGAGGCAGGCCGATACTATGGCTACACCTTC.

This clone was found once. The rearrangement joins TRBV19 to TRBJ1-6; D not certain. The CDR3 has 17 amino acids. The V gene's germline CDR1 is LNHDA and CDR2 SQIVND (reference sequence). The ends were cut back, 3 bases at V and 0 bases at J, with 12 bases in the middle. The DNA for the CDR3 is TGTGCCAGTAGTATTCTGACACCAAGCTCCTATAATTCACCCCTCCACTTT. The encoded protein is CASSILTPSSYNSPLHF.

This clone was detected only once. CDR3 DNA sequence: TGTGCCAGCAGTAGCCCCGGGAACTCTGGAAACACCATATATTTT. This sequence encodes CASSSPGNSGNTIYF. The chain is built from TRBV7-9 and TRBJ1-3; no reliable D call. The CDR3 is made up of 15 amino acids. Germline loops: CDR1 SEHNR, CDR2 FQNEAQ (reference sequence). The V end lost 6 bases, the J end lost 0 bases, and 12 bases lay between the germline ends.

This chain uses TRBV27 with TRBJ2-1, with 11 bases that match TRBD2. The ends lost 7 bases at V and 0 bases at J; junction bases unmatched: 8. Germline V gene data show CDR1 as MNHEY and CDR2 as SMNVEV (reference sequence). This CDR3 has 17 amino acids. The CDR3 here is CASTVLAGGPSYNEQFF. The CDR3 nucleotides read TGTGCCAGCACAGTTCTAGCGGGAGGACCCTCCTACAATGAGCAGTTCTTC.

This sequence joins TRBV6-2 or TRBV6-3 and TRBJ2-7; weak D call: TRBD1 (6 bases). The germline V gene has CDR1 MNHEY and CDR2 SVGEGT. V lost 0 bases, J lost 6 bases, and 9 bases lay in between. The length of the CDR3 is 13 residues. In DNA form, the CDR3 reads TGTGCCAGCAGTTACTCGTTACAGGGCGAGCAGTACTTC. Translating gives CASSYSLQGEQYF.

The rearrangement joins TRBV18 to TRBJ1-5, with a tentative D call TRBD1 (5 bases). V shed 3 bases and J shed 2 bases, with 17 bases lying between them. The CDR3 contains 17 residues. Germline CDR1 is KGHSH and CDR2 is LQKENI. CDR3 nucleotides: TGTGCCAGCTCACCTTCACCGATCAGGGACGGCAATCAGCCCCAGCATTTT. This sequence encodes CASSPSPIRDGNQPQHF.

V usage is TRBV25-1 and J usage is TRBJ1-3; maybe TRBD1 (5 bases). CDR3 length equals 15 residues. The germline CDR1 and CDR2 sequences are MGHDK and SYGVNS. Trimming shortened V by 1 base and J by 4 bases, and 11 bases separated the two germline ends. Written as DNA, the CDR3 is TGTGCCAGCAGTGAATGGGACCGGGGAGGAAACACCATATATTTT. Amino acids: CASSEWDRGGNTIYF.

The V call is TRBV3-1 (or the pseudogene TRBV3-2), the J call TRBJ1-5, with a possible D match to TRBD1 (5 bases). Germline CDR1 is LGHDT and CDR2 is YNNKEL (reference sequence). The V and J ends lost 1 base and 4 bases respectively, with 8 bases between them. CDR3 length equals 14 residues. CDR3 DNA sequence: TGTGCCAGCAGCCAAGCTGGGGGAAATCAGCCCCAGCATTTT. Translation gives CASSQAGGNQPQHF.

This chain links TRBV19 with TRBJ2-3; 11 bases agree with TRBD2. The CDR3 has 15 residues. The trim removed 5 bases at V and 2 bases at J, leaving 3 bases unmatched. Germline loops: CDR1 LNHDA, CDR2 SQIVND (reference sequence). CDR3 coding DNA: TGTGCCAGTAGTCCGGGACTAGCGGCCACAGATACGCAGTATTTT. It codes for CASSPGLAATDTQYF.

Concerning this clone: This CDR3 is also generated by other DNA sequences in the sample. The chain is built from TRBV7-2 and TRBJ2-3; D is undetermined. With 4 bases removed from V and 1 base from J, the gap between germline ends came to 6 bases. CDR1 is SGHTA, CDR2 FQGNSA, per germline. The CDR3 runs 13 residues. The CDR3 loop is CASSSGGTDTQYF. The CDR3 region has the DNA TGTGCCAGCAGCTCGGGTGGCACAGATACGCAGTATTTT.

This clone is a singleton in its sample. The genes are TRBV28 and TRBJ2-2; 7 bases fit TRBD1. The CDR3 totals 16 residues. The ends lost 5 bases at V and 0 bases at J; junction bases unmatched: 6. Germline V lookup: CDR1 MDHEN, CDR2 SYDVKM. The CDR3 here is CASSLRDSANTGELFF. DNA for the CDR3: TGTGCCAGCAGTCTGAGGGACAGCGCGAACACCGGGGAGCTGTTTTTT.

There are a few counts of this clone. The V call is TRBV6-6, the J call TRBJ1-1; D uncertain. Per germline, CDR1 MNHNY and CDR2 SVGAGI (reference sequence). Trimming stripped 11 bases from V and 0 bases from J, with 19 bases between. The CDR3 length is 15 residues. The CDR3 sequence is CACLGMPVLNTEAFF. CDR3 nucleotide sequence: TGTGCCTGCCTGGGTATGCCGGTTTTGAACACTGAAGCTTTCTTT.

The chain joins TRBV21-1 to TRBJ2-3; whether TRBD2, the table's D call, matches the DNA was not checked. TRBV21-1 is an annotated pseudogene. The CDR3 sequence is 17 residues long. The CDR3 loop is CASSNDLRLAGTDTQYF. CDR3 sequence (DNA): TGTGCCAGCAGCAACGACTTGAGACTAGCGGGGACAGATACGCAGTATTTT.

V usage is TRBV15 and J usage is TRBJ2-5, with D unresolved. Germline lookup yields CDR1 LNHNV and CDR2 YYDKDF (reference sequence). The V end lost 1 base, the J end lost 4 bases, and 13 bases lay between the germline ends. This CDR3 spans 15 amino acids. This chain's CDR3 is CATSRVRVGVETQYF. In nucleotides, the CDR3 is TGTGCCACCAGCAGAGTTAGGGTTGGGGTAGAGACCCAGTACTTC.